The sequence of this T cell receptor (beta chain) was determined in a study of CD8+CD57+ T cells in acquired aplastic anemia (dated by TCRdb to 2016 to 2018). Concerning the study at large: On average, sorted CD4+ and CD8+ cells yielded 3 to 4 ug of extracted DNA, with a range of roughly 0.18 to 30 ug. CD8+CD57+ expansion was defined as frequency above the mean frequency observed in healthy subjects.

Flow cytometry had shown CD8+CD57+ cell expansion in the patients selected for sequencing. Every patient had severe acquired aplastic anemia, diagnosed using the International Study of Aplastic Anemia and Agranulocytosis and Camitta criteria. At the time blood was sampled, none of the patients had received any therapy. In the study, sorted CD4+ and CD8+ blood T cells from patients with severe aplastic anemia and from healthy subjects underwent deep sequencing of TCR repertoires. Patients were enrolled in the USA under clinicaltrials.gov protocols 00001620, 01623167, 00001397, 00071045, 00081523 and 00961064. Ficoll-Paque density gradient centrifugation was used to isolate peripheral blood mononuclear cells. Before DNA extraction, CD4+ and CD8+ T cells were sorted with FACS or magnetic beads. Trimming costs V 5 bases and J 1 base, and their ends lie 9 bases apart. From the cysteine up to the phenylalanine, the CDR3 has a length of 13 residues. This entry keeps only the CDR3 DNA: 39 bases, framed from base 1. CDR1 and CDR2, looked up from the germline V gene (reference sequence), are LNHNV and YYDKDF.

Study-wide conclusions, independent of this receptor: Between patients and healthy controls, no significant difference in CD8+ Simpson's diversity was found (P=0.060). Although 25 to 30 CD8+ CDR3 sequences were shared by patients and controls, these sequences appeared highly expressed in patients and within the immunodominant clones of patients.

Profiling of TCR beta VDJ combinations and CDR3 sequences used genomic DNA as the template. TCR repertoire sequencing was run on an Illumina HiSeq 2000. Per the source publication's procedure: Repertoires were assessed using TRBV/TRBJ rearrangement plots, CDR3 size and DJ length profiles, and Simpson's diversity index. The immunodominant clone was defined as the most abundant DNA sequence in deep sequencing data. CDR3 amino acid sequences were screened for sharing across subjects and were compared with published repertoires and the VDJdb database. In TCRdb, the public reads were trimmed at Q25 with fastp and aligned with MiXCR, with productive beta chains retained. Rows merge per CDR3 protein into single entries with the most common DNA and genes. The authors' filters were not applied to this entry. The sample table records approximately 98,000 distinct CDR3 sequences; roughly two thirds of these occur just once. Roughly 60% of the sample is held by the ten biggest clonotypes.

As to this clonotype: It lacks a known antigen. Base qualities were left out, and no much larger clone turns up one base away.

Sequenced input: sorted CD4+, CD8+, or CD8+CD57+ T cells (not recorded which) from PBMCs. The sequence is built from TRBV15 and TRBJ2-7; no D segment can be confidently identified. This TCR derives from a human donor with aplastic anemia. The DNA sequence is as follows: TGTGCCACCAGCTTAGTTGGTTCCTACGAGCAGTACTTC. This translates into CATSLVGSYEQYF.